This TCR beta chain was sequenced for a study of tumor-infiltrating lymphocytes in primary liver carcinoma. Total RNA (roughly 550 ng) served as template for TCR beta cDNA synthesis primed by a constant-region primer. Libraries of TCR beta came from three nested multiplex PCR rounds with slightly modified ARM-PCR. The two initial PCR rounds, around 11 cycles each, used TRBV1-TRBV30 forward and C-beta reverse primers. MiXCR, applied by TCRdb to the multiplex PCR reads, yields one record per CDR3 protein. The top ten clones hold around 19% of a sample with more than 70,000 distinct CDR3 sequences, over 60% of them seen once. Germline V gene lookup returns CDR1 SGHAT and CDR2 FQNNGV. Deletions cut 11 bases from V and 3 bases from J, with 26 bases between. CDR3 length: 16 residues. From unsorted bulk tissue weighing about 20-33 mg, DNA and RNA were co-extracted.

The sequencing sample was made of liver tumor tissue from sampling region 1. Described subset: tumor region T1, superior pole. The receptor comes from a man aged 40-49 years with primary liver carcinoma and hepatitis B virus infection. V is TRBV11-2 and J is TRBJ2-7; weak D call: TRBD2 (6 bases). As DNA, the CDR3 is TGTGCCGGTAGCTTAGATCCGGGGGACGGTATCTACGAGCAGTACTTC. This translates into CAGSLDPGDGIYEQYF.